This passage covers 2 T cell receptor beta chains from one sample sequenced in a study of Ad26.COV2.S vaccination and SARS-CoV-2 variants. Sequencing was performed with immunoSEQ multiplex PCR; in TCRdb, only in-frame clones are kept and a portion is missing. The repertoire holds approximately 340,000 clones, with about 91% as singletons. The starting material was peripheral blood, obtained after recovery from COVID-19. These receptors were obtained from a human donor who had recovered from COVID-19.

Note on this clone: This specimen includes other DNA sequences encoding the same CDR3. The chain joins TRBV5-6 to TRBJ1-2; D is uncertain. The CDR3 extends over 14 amino acids. The V end lost 0 bases, the J end lost 2 bases, and 8 bases lay between the germline ends. Germline CDR1 reads SGHDT; CDR2 reads YYEEEE. The CDR3 DNA reads as TGTGCCAGCAGCTTGGTGTCTGGGAACTATGGCTACACCTTC. It codes for CASSLVSGNYGYTF.

The chain couples TRBV6-2 or TRBV6-3 to TRBJ2-5, with 8 bases fitting TRBD2. Germline trimming cut 6 bases from V and 5 bases from J; bases unmatched to any gene: 20. The CDR3 is made up of 18 amino acids. Germline V lookup: CDR1 MNHEY, CDR2 SVGEGT. This CDR3 reads CASSVWRAGVDSGETQYF. Written as DNA, the CDR3 is TGTGCCAGCAGCGTCTGGAGAGCGGGGGTGGATTCTGGCGAGACCCAGTACTTC.